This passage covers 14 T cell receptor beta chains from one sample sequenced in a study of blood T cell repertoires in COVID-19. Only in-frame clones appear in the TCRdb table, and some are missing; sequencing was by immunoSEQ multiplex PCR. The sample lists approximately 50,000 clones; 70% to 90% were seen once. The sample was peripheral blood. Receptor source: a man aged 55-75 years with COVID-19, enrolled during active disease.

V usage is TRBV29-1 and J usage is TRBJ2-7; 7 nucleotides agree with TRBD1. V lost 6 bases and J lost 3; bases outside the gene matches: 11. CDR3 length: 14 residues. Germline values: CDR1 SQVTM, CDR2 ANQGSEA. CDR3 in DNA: TGCAGCGTCCTGAACAGGGGTGGGGTCTACGAGCAGTACTTC. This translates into CSVLNRGGVYEQYF.

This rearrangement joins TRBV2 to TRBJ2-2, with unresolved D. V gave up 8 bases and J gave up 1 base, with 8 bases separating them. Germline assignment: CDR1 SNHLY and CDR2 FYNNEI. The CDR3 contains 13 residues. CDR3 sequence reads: CASEAQNTGELFF. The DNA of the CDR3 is TGTGCCAGCGAGGCTCAGAACACCGGGGAGCTGTTTTTT.

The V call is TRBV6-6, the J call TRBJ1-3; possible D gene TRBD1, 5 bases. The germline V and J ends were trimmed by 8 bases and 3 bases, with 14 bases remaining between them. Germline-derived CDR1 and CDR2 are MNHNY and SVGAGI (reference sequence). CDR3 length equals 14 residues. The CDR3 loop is CASGGKMIGNTIYF. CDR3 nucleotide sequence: TGTGCCAGCGGGGGGAAGATGATTGGAAACACCATATATTTT.

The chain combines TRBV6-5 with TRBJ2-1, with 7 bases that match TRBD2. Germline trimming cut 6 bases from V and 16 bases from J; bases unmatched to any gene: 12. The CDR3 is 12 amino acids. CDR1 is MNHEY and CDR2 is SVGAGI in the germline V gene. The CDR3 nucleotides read TGTGCCAGCAGCGGACCGACTAGCCCTAGATTCTTC. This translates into CASSGPTSPRFF.

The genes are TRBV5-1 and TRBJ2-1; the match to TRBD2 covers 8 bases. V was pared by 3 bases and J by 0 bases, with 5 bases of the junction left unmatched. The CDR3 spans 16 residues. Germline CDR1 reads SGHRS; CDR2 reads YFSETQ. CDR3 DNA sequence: TGCGCCAGCAGCTCACTCGGGGGGGCCTCCTACAATGAGCAGTTCTTC. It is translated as CASSSLGGASYNEQFF.

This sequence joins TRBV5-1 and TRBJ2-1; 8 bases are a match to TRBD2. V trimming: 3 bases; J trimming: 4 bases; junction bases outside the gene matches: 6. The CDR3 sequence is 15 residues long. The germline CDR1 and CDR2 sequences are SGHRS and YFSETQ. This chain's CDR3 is CASSSGREGYNEQFF. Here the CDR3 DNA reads TGCGCCAGCAGCTCAGGACGGGAGGGATACAATGAGCAGTTCTTC.

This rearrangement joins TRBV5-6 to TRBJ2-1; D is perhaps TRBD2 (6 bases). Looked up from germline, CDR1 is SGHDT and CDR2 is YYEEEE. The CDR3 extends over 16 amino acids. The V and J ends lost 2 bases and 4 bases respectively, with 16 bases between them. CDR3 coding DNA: TGTGCCAGCAGCTTACCCGCCGGGCGGGGTTACAATGAGCAGTTCTTC. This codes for CASSLPAGRGYNEQFF.

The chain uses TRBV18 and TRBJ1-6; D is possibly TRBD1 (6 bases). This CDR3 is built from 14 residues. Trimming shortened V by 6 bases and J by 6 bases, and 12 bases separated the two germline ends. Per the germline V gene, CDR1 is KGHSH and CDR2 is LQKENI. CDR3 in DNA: TGTGCCAGCTCGCAGGGGACGTTTAATTCACCCCTCCACTTT. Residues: CASSQGTFNSPLHF.

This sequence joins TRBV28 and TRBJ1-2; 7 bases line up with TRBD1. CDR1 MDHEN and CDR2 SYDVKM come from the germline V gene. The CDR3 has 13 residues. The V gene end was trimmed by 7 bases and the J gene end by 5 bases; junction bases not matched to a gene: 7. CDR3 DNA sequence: TGTGCCAGCACAACAGGGGCGCGGTATGGCTACACCTTC. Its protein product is CASTTGARYGYTF.

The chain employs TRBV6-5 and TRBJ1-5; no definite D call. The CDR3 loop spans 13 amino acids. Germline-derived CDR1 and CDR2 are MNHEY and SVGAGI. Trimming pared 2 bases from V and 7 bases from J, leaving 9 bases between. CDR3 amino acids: CASSYNWAQPQHF. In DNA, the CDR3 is TGTGCCAGCAGTTACAATTGGGCGCAGCCCCAGCATTTT.

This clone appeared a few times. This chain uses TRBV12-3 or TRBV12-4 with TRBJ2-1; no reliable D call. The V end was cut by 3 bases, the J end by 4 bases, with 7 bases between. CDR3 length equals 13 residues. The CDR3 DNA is TGTGCCAGCAGTTTTTGGGCTTACAATGAGCAGTTCTTC. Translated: CASSFWAYNEQFF.

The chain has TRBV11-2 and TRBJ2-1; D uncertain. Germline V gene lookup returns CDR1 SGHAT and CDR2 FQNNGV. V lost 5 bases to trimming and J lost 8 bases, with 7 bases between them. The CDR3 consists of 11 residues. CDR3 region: CASSPLDEQFF. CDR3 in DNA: TGTGCCAGCAGCCCCCTAGATGAGCAGTTCTTC.

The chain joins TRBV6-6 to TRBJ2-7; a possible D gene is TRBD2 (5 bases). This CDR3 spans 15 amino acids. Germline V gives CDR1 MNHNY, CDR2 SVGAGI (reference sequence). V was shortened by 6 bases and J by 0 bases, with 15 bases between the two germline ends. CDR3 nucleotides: TGTGCCAGCAGCCGGACCGGGATCGGCTCCTACGAGCAGTACTTC. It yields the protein CASSRTGIGSYEQYF.

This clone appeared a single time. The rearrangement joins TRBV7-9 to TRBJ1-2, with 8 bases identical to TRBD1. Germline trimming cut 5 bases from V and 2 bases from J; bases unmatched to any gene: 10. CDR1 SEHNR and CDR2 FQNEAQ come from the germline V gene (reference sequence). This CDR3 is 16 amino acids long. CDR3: CASSATGGRENYGYTF. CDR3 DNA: TGTGCCAGCAGCGCTACAGGGGGAAGGGAGAACTATGGCTACACCTTC.